This is a list of T cell receptor beta chains from one sample in a study of T cells in Graves' hyperthyroidism and ophthalmopathy. Via MiXCR, TCRdb re-called the multiplex PCR reads, giving one row per CDR3 protein. The sample carries 450,000 to 700,000 distinct CDR3 sequences, 35% to 55% recorded once. The sequenced sample consisted of peripheral blood or thyroid tissue (not recorded which). These receptors all stem from a woman aged 18 to 35 with Graves' hyperthyroidism. The conserved cysteine and the conserved F or W are not part of the CDR3 here. D genes are given only for firm matches.

D gene | J gene | V gene | CDR3 protein
- | TRBJ1-1 | TRBV2 | ASSLPSRRNTEAF
- | TRBJ1-2 | TRBV2 | ASSEDFGYGYT
TRBD1 | TRBJ2-5 | TRBV30 | AWNRDRQETQY
- | TRBJ1-1 | TRBV10-3 | AITLGHSNTEAF
- | TRBJ2-5 | TRBV7-2 | ASSLSVLGETQY
TRBD1 | TRBJ1-3 | TRBV20-1 | SARTDGTGGYGTIY
TRBD2 | TRBJ2-2 | TRBV4-3 | ASSHLGLAREGPPGELF
- | TRBJ2-7 | TRBV5-1 | ASSLRDTSYEQY
TRBD1 | TRBJ1-4 | TRBV7-9 | ASSAGTVIGKLF
TRBD2 | TRBJ2-7 | TRBV20-1 | SATDGGRAGYEQY
TRBD1 | TRBJ2-1 | TRBV10-1 | ASSDGGQGGDEQF
TRBD1 | TRBJ2-7 | TRBV15 | ATSSPPGTGHEQY
- | TRBJ1-2 | TRBV24-1 | ATSDLNQGTIYGYT
TRBD1 | TRBJ1-2 | TRBV7-8 | ASSSQGGVYGYT
TRBD1 | TRBJ1-4 | TRBV20-1 | SARGQGAGEKLF
- | TRBJ2-7 | TRBV5-1 | ASSLDVGGSNEQY
- | TRBJ2-7 | TRBV20-1 | SAISYGNSYEQY
TRBD1 | TRBJ2-3 | TRBV29-1 | SVVPGTGGTDTQY
- | - | TRBV5-5 | ASSQIPGERQF
- | TRBJ1-1 | TRBV12-3/TRBV12-4 | ASGRARVTEAF
- | TRBJ1-2 | TRBV7-8 | ASSQGRSPLHFGNGYT
- | TRBJ2-7 | TRBV28 | ASRYRGARYEQY
- | TRBJ1-6 | TRBV12-3/TRBV12-4 | ASTPRAASPLH
TRBD1 | TRBJ1-1 | TRBV5-1 | ASSIGDSNTEAF
TRBD1 | TRBJ1-5 | TRBV29-1 | SARQGGDLNQPQH
- | TRBJ1-5 | TRBV29-1 | SLMGGQPQH
TRBD2 | TRBJ2-2 | TRBV13 | ASSQTGEGPGELF
- | TRBJ2-5 | TRBV24-1 | AANAPGGETQY
- | TRBJ2-2 | TRBV15 | ATSRDTNTGELF
- | TRBJ1-2 | TRBV2 | ASSDYGGSGYT
- | TRBJ1-1 | TRBV4-1 | ASSQDKGAF
- | TRBJ1-6 | TRBV2 | AVTGDEMSSPLH
TRBD1 | TRBJ2-7 | TRBV6-5 | ASSYSLTGPYEQY
- | TRBJ2-7 | TRBV27 | ASSSSSALYEQY
- | TRBJ2-7 | TRBV12-3/TRBV12-4 | ASSFRGLGEQY
- | TRBJ1-4 | TRBV11-3 | ASSVREKLF
- | TRBJ2-1 | TRBV7-4 | ASSLDAFSVMGYNEQF
- | TRBJ2-5 | TRBV20-1 | SASDDFRRDTQY
- | TRBJ1-4 | TRBV5-6 | ASSSTGTYNEKLF
- | TRBJ2-5 | TRBV20-1 | SARLPKSLGTQY
TRBD1 | TRBJ2-7 | TRBV7-2 | ASSLARTGDYEQY
- | TRBJ1-5 | TRBV29-1 | SVGLAGTYEH
- | TRBJ2-1 | TRBV11-3 | ASRVRGDNEQF
- | TRBJ1-5 | TRBV20-1 | SASGLTLGPQH
TRBD2 | TRBJ2-7 | TRBV7-7 | ASSLGLAGDFYEQY